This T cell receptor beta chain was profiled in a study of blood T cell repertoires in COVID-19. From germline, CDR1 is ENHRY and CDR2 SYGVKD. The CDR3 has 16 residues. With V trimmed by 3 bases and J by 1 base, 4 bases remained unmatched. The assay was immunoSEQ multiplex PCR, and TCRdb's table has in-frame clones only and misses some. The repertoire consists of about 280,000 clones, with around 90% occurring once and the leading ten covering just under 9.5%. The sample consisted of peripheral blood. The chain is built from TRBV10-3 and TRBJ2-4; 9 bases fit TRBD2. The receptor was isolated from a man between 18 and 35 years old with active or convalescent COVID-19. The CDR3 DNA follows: TGTGCCATCAGTGATAAGCGGGGGGTGGCCAAAAACATTCAGTACTTC. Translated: CAISDKRGVAKNIQYF.